This TCR beta chain was observed in a study of human T cells and chemical hapten exposure (dated by TCRdb to the early 2020s). Regarding the research as a whole: Libraries were pooled for sequencing, and per-sample TCR yields varied mainly because of small differences in library volumes within the pool. Peripheral blood TCR repertoire changes were tracked in vivo in alopecia patients during primary and secondary sensitization to the hapten diphenylcyclopropenone (DPC). For every blood RNA sample, sequencing covered both the TCR alpha and TCR beta chains. Overall study results and their limits: After repeated subsampling, the strength of the expansion versus patch-test correlation and the threshold at which it became significant changed. DPC sensitization did not change how many TCRs were above 1 in 1000 frequency, and no evidence was found of alterations in global repertoire structure.

Taken with the paper, the label for time point translates to: healthy volunteer bleed at 2 weeks. Total RNA was extracted from unfractionated whole blood that had been collected in Tempus Blood RNA tubes. Four to six healthy volunteers were used as TCR sequencing controls and were bled at day 0, 2 weeks and 6 weeks. The library was made by RACE. For sequencing, a NextSeq 500 was employed. Library preparation attached unique molecular identifiers to individual cDNA molecules for quantitative, reproducible TCR counting. The source study handled its data this way. The median number of TCRs per sample was approximately 98,000, ranging from 23,224 to 690,600. The Decombinator software suite was used to annotate the V, J and CDR3 of the TCR reads. For PS versus PT1 abundance plots, all samples were subsampled to the same number of TCRs (28,000). TCRs were defined as expanded if absent before sensitization and observed at least eight times at the 2-week time point. TCRdb applied fastp at Q25 and MiXCR to the public reads, then kept only in-frame beta chains. For every CDR3 protein sequence, its rows merge into one entry that carries the most common genes and DNA. The V and J calls come from TCRdb's annotation, not from the publication. In this sample the table shows roughly 49,000 distinct CDR3 sequences, about 4.5% of which occur a single time. The ten largest clones take up 1.5% to 2% of the sample.

As to this clonotype: Its antigen remains unidentified. No much larger clone is present one base from it, and per-base qualities are unavailable.

V lost 4 bases and J lost 2 bases; the stretch between them is 16 bases long. Sequences LGHNA (CDR1) and YNFKEQ (CDR2) are obtained from the germline V gene. The cysteine opens and the phenylalanine closes a CDR3 of 16 amino acids. Just CDR3 DNA is preserved here, 48 bases in frame from base 1. What was sequenced was whole blood. This receptor was identified in a female donor in good health. Some clones in this sample may be carry-over from other donors' samples. The rearranged chain carries TRBV4-2 and TRBJ2-3; the D call could be TRBD1 or TRBD2, with each sharing 5 bases. The bases are TGTGCCAGCAGCCGGCGACTGGGGGACCTCACAGATACGCAGTATTTT. Protein translation: CASSRRLGDLTDTQYF.